One and the same sample provided the 27 T cell receptor beta chains below, sequenced in a study of T cells in Graves' hyperthyroidism and ophthalmopathy (dated by TCRdb to the late 2010s). Libraries were made using multiplex PCR. Instrument on record: Illumina HiSeq 2000. The TCR beta CDR3 regions were amplified from the RNA transcripts. A first-round RT-PCR of the TCR CDR3 used the HTBI primer set with the Qiagen OneStep RT-PCR kit. Using fastp at Q25 and MiXCR, TCRdb reprocessed the public reads and kept productive beta chains. Rows are unified per CDR3 protein, each entry keeping the most common DNA and genes. Present in this sample are approximately 510,000 distinct CDR3 sequences, 35% to 50% of which were seen just once. Roughly 45% of the sample belongs to the ten largest clones. Sequenced material: peripheral blood or thyroid tissue (not recorded which). The source of these receptors is an adult woman with Graves' disease, either hyperthyroidism or ophthalmopathy (not recorded which).

This clonotype has a count of ten or more. The J gene is TRBJ1-2, the V gene TRBV20-1; D is unclear. CDR1 DFQATT and CDR2 SNEGSKA come from the germline V gene (reference sequence). The germline V and J ends were trimmed by 4 bases and 1 base, with 10 bases remaining between them. The CDR3 length is 13 residues. The CDR3 reads CSAKESNNYGYTF. For the CDR3, the DNA is TGCAGTGCTAAGGAGAGTAATAACTATGGCTACACCTTC.

The chain uses TRBV7-2 and TRBJ1-1; 11 bases align to TRBD1. The CDR3 is 16 residues long. The V gene end was trimmed by 5 bases and the J gene end by 2 bases; junction bases not matched to a gene: 7. Per the germline V gene, CDR1 is SGHTA and CDR2 is FQGNSA. CDR3 residues: CASSPDRGRLNTEAFF. For the CDR3, the DNA is TGTGCCAGCAGCCCGGACAGGGGGCGTTTAAACACTGAAGCTTTCTTT.

V is TRBV7-2 and J is TRBJ1-4; D remains unclear. Germline CDR1 and CDR2: SGHTA and FQGNSA. The V and J ends lost 1 base and 3 bases respectively, with 18 bases between them. The CDR3 loop spans 18 amino acids. CDR3 sequence reads: CASSLDSSPGLANEKLFF. In nucleotides, the CDR3 is TGTGCCAGCAGCTTAGATTCATCACCTGGGTTGGCTAATGAAAAACTGTTTTTT. The full variable domain, completed using reference TRBV7-2 and TRBJ1-4, is GAGVSQSPSNKVTEKGKDVELRCDPISGHTALYWYRQSLGQGLEFLIYFQGNSAPDKSGLPSDRFSAERTGGSVSTLTIQRTQQEDSAVYLCASSLDSSPGLANEKLFFGSGTQLSVL.

This clonotype has just a few counts. This chain joins TRBV29-1 and TRBJ1-3; unclear D gene. The CDR3 sequence is 12 residues long. V was trimmed by 7 bases and J by 3 bases, leaving 10 bases between them. Germline CDR1 is SQVTM and CDR2 is ANQGSEA. The CDR3 loop is CSAKGDGNTIYF. The CDR3 DNA is TGCAGCGCTAAGGGAGATGGAAACACCATATATTTT.

The chain carries TRBV15 and TRBJ2-7; D might be TRBD1 (5 bases). The CDR3 contains 14 residues. The germline gives CDR1 LNHNV, CDR2 YYDKDF (reference sequence). Trimming took 2 bases from V and 5 from J, leaving 13 bases between them. This chain's CDR3 is CATSRQTVVNEQYF. In nucleotides, the CDR3 is TGTGCCACCAGCAGACAGACAGTAGTCAACGAGCAGTACTTC.

The genes are TRBV2 and TRBJ2-2; D is ambiguous. Germline values: CDR1 SNHLY, CDR2 FYNNEI. The CDR3 loop spans 13 amino acids. V lost 3 bases to trimming and J lost 6 bases, with 8 bases between them. The CDR3 region is CASSDTGPGELFF. In DNA form, the CDR3 reads TGTGCCAGCAGTGATACGGGCCCCGGGGAGCTGTTTTTT.

The chain employs TRBV7-2 and TRBJ2-3; TRBD2 is a possible D gene (6 bases). This CDR3 comprises 15 residues. Germline V gives CDR1 SGHTA, CDR2 FQGNSA. Trimming left V 4 bases short and J 5 bases short, with 16 bases between. The CDR3 protein is CASSSSGSREDTQYF. The CDR3 region has the DNA TGTGCCAGCAGCTCTTCCGGGAGTCGTGAAGATACGCAGTATTTT.

V gene TRBV7-9 combines with J gene TRBJ2-7, with TRBD1 matching over 9 bases. The ends lost 5 bases at V and 2 bases at J; junction bases unmatched: 7. Germline CDR1 and CDR2: SEHNR and FQNEAQ (reference sequence). The CDR3 length is 15 residues. DNA for the CDR3: TGTGCCAGCAGCAACCCGGGACAGGGAACCTACGAGCAGTACTTC. Translation gives CASSNPGQGTYEQYF.

This clonotype occurred many times. The rearrangement links TRBV12-3 or TRBV12-4 to TRBJ1-1; 9 bases map to TRBD1. This CDR3 comprises 13 residues. V was clipped by 4 bases and J by 4 bases; unmatched bases: 1. Here the CDR3 DNA reads TGTGCCAGCAGTTCGGGACAGGGCACTGAAGCTTTCTTT. It is translated as CASSSGQGTEAFF.

The V gene is TRBV30, the J gene TRBJ1-1; a possible D gene is TRBD1 (5 bases). Trimming stripped 4 bases from V and 0 bases from J, with 9 bases between. CDR1 GTSNPN and CDR2 SVGIG come from the germline V gene (reference sequence). This CDR3 has 13 residues. The CDR3 DNA is TGTGCCTGGATTGGGGGTTTGAACACTGAAGCTTTCTTT. Translated: CAWIGGLNTEAFF. Supplemented by reference TRBV30 and TRBJ1-1, the full variable domain reads SQTIHQWPATLVQPVGSPLSLECTVEGTSNPNLYWYRQAAGRGLQLLFYSVGIGQISSEVPQNLSASRPQDRQFILSSKKLLLSDSGFYLCAWIGGLNTEAFFGQGTRLTVV.

The gene calls are TRBV10-3 and TRBJ2-5, with 10 bases fitting TRBD1. This CDR3 contains 14 residues. The trim removed 4 bases at V and 13 bases at J, leaving 12 bases unmatched. Germline CDR1 and CDR2: ENHRY and SYGVKD. As DNA, the CDR3 is TGTGCCATCAGTGGGACCCGGACAGGGGGAGGAATGTACTTC. It translates to CAISGTRTGGGMYF.

The rearrangement joins TRBV24-1 to TRBJ2-1, with D uncertain. The V gene's germline CDR1 is KGHDR and CDR2 SFDVKD. V was pared by 7 bases and J by 7 bases, with 16 bases between. The CDR3 extends over 14 amino acids. CDR3: CATRGVGARNEQFF. CDR3 sequence (DNA): TGTGCCACCAGAGGAGTAGGAGCGCGGAATGAGCAGTTCTTC.

With respect to this clonotype: The junction differs from germline at one of its ends, possibly a read error. The rearrangement uses TRBV5-4 and TRBJ2-6; tentatively, D is TRBD1 or TRBD2 (5 bases each). Per germline, CDR1 SGHNT and CDR2 YYREEE (reference sequence). This CDR3 has 17 amino acids. Here the CDR3 DNA reads TGCGCCAGCAGCTTCGGGGCCAGAAAATCTGGGGCCAACGTCCTGACTTTC. Encoded protein: CASSFGARKSGANVLTF.

In this sample, this clonotype turned up a few times. The rearrangement links TRBV14 to TRBJ2-5; D unclear. CDR1 and CDR2 from the germline V gene are SGHDN and FVKESK. This CDR3 has 13 amino acids. V lost 2 bases and J lost 9, with 13 bases in between. Here the CDR3 DNA reads TGTGCCAGCAGCCAATACGTGGGCCAGCCCCAGTACTTC. This translates into CASSQYVGQPQYF.

V gene TRBV10-2 combines with J gene TRBJ2-7; the D is unclear. The CDR3 length is 12 residues. Germline V gene data show CDR1 as WSHSY and CDR2 as SAAADI. Trimming removed 1 base from V and 4 bases from J, with 5 bases in between. This CDR3 reads CASSEWLYEQYF. In DNA form, the CDR3 reads TGCGCCAGCAGTGAGTGGTTGTACGAGCAGTACTTC.

This clonotype was counted only a few times. The chain links TRBV10-3 to TRBJ1-2; D is possibly TRBD1 (5 bases). V was pared by 2 bases and J by 8 bases, with 9 bases between. This CDR3 has 12 amino acids. Germline assignment: CDR1 ENHRY and CDR2 SYGVKD. The CDR3 reads CAISEGGEGYTF. DNA of the CDR3: TGTGCCATCAGTGAGGGGGGGGAAGGCTACACCTTC.

This clonotype was detected ten times or more. The rearrangement links TRBV7-9 to TRBJ2-2, with TRBD2 as a possible D gene (6 bases). CDR3 length: 14 residues. Trimming shortened V by 3 bases and J by 6 bases, and 11 bases separated the two germline ends. CDR1 and CDR2 from the germline V gene are SEHNR and FQNEAQ (reference sequence). CDR3 protein: CASSFGSGSGELFF. The CDR3 DNA reads as TGTGCCAGCAGCTTTGGGAGCGGGTCCGGGGAGCTGTTTTTT.

This clonotype was recorded many times. This rearrangement joins TRBV6-2 or TRBV6-3 to TRBJ1-2, with a possible D match to TRBD1 (5 bases). CDR1 is MNHEY, CDR2 SVGEGT, per germline. This CDR3 spans 15 amino acids. With 2 bases removed from V and 1 base from J, the gap between germline ends came to 11 bases. Written as DNA, the CDR3 is TGTGCCAGCAGTTACGGGGACGGCATTAACTATGGCTACACCTTC. Its protein is CASSYGDGINYGYTF.

The chain combines TRBV11-2 with TRBJ1-3; D gene ambiguous. CDR3 length: 13 residues. Trimming took off 5 bases at V and 5 bases at J, with 10 bases between the two ends. Germline V gene data show CDR1 as SGHAT and CDR2 as FQNNGV. The CDR3 DNA reads TGTGCCAGCAGCCAAGATTGGCGAAACACCATATATTTT. It translates to CASSQDWRNTIYF.

The chain joins TRBV5-4 to TRBJ2-6; possible D gene TRBD2, 7 bases. The germline V gene has CDR1 SGHNT and CDR2 YYREEE (reference sequence). The V end was cut by 3 bases, the J end by 0 bases, with 16 bases between. This CDR3 spans 18 amino acids. CDR3: CASSWTGGVSSGANVLTF. The DNA of the CDR3 is TGTGCCAGCAGCTGGACGGGGGGCGTAAGCTCTGGGGCCAACGTCCTGACTTTC.

This clonotype was seen a handful of times. This chain uses TRBV3-1 with TRBJ2-7; the match to TRBD2 covers 11 bases. Germline trimming cut 2 bases from V and 2 bases from J; bases unmatched to any gene: 8. Germline loops: CDR1 LGHDT, CDR2 YNNKEL (reference sequence). The CDR3 has 17 residues. CDR3 sequence (DNA): TGTGCCAGCAGCCAACTTACTAGCGGGAGTCATCCCTACGAGCAGTACTTC. It specifies CASSQLTSGSHPYEQYF.

The V gene is TRBV10-3, the J gene TRBJ2-7; either TRBD1 or TRBD2 may fit D (5 bases each). This CDR3 spans 15 amino acids. Germline V gives CDR1 ENHRY, CDR2 SYGVKD. Trimming took off 2 bases at V and 0 bases at J, with 11 bases between the two ends. CDR3 DNA sequence: TGTGCCATCAGTGAGAGGGGACGAACCTCCTACGAGCAGTACTTC. Translating gives CAISERGRTSYEQYF.

Many counts were recorded for this clonotype. This chain joins TRBV7-9 and TRBJ1-1, with D maybe TRBD1 (5 bases). The V end was cut by 5 bases, the J end by 0 bases, with 13 bases between. Germline loops: CDR1 SEHNR, CDR2 FQNEAQ (reference sequence). This CDR3 region has 15 residues. The CDR3 sequence is CASSRLGGMNTEAFF. For the CDR3, the DNA is TGTGCCAGCAGCCGTTTGGGGGGAATGAACACTGAAGCTTTCTTT.

This clonotype showed up just a few times. A much larger clone lies one base from this, so it may be a read error. The chain has TRBV7-9 and TRBJ1-2, with D possibly being TRBD1 (5 bases). From germline, CDR1 is SEHNR and CDR2 FQNEAQ (reference sequence). The V gene lost 5 bases and the J gene lost 6 bases, with 16 bases spanning the gap. The CDR3 runs 14 residues. The chain's CDR3 is CASSHGGSRNGYTF. CDR3 in DNA: TGTGCCAGCAGCCACGGGGGGTCGCGGAATGGCTACACCTTC. The full variable domain, with the rest looked up from reference TRBV7-9 and TRBJ1-2, is DTGVSQNPRHKITKRGQNVTFRCDPISEHNRLYWYRQTLGQGPEFLTYFQNEAQLEKSRLLSDRFSAERPKGSFSTLEIQRTEQGDSAMYLCASSHGGSRNGYTFGSGTRLTVV.

The chain recombines TRBV2 with TRBJ1-2, with 10 nucleotides matching TRBD1. Germline CDR1 is SNHLY and CDR2 is FYNNEI. The CDR3 extends over 15 amino acids. The ends lost 3 bases at V and 8 bases at J; junction bases unmatched: 9. The CDR3 region has the DNA TGTGCCAGCAGTGAGTCTCGACAGGGGGCCGAAGGCTACACCTTC. It is translated as CASSESRQGAEGYTF.

In its sample, this clonotype was seen once. The CDR3 is CSAGERIGGSPLHF. CDR3 nucleotide sequence: TGCAGCGCCGGGGAGCGGATCGGGGGTTCACCCCTCCACTTT. The J gene is TRBJ1-6, the V gene TRBV29-1; D may be TRBD1 (5 bases). Germline V CDR1 and CDR2: SQVTM, ANQGSEA. The CDR3 runs to 14 residues. The V end was cut by 7 bases, the J end by 9 bases, with 19 bases between.

V is TRBV24-1 and J is TRBJ1-2; D remains unclear. V was trimmed by 1 base and J by 3 bases, leaving 5 bases between them. The CDR3 loop spans 13 amino acids. Per the germline V gene, CDR1 is KGHDR and CDR2 is SFDVKD. The CDR3 is CATSDFGDYGYTF. CDR3 DNA: TGTGCCACCAGTGATTTTGGGGACTATGGCTACACCTTC.